This TCR beta chain was found in a study of shared clonotypes between healthy human individuals. As for this clone: The same CDR3 also results from other DNA sequences found in this sample.

CD45RO-negative, CCR7-selected cells formed the naive CD8 fraction, which excluded terminally differentiated effector memory CD45RA+ cells. The CDR3 loop spans 12 amino acids. Germline V gene lookup returns CDR1 MNHEY and CDR2 SMNVEV (reference sequence). V trimming: 8 bases; J trimming: 3 bases; junction bases outside the gene matches: 4. Only in-frame clones appear in the TCRdb table, and some are missing; sequencing was by immunoSEQ multiplex PCR. The data contain approximately 810,000 clones, 80% to 95% of them seen just once; the ten biggest clones take up less than 25%. Sequenced sample: naive CD8+ T cells sorted from blood. The chain employs TRBV27 and TRBJ2-7, with 7 bases that match TRBD1. This sequence originates from a young man in good health. The CDR3 DNA sequence: TGTGCCAGCGGTGACAGGGTCTACGAGCAGTACTTC. It is translated as CASGDRVYEQYF.